This T cell receptor beta chain was profiled in a study of blood T cell repertoires in COVID-19. As for the study in general: T cells, B-cell-depleted T cells, or PBMCs provided the cDNA or gDNA that served as material.

With V trimmed by 4 bases and J by 1 base, 3 bases remained unmatched. This CDR3 region has 15 residues. CDR1 and CDR2 (germline): SEHNR, FQNEAQ (reference sequence). The table came from immunoSEQ multiplex PCR; TCRdb's copy has only in-frame clones and leaves some out. The sample holds about 200,000 clones, about nine tenths seen once. V is TRBV7-9 and J is TRBJ2-2, with TRBD1 identical over 7 bases. The sample was peripheral blood. This TCR was recovered from a man under 40 who had recovered from COVID-19. CDR3 bases: TGTGCCAGCAGCTCGAGGACAGGGAACACCGGGGAGCTGTTTTTT. This codes for CASSSRTGNTGELFF.